These 17 T cell receptor beta chains were all obtained from the same sample, sequenced in a study of tumor-infiltrating lymphocytes in primary liver carcinoma. DNA and RNA were both co-extracted from approximately 20-30 mg of bulk tissue that had not been sorted. A primer in the constant region served to generate TCR beta cDNA from approximately 450 ng of total RNA. Researchers made the TCR beta libraries by running three nested multiplex PCR rounds with slightly modified ARM-PCR. Both of the initial two PCR rounds ran for approximately 11 cycles and employed TRBV1-TRBV30 forward primers alongside a C-beta reverse primer. TCRdb re-called the multiplex PCR reads with MiXCR, one entry per CDR3 protein. The sample has 45,000 to 65,000 distinct CDR3 sequences; 60% to 80% are singletons. Input material: liver tumor tissue from sampling region 5. Described subset: tumor region T5, tumor centre. The source is a man aged 35 to 55 with primary liver carcinoma and hepatitis B virus infection.

V usage is TRBV6-6 and J usage is TRBJ1-2; D perhaps matches TRBD1 (5 bases). V dropped 5 bases and J dropped 6 bases, with 19 bases sitting between them. The CDR3 covers 15 residues. Germline assignment: CDR1 MNHNY and CDR2 SVGAGI (reference sequence). CDR3 sequence reads: CASSPGAANLDGYTF. CDR3 sequence (DNA): TGTGCCAGCAGTCCCGGGGCAGCCAACCTCGATGGCTACACCTTC.

Points on this clonotype: One end of the junction varies from germline; a read error may be responsible. This chain uses TRBV29-1 with TRBJ2-1, with 9 bases lining up with TRBD2. CDR3 length: 15 residues. Germline CDR1 SQVTM, CDR2 ANQGSEA. CDR3 residues: CSVGLAEGFYKEHFF. CDR3 DNA: TGCAGCGTTGGACTAGCGGAAGGGTTCTACAAAGAGCATTTCTTC.

With regard to this clonotype: The junction departs from the called germline gene at one end, perhaps through a read error. This chain connects TRBV11-3 to TRBJ2-7; 7 bases are shared with TRBD1. CDR1 and CDR2 (germline): SGHNT, YENEEA. CDR3 length: 13 residues. CDR3 DNA sequence: TGTGATAGCAGCGTGGGACAGTCCTACGAGCAGTACTTT. Translation gives CDSSVGQSYEQYF.

With respect to this clonotype: Sequence at one end of the junction differs from germline and may be a read error. The V call is TRBV5-5, the J call TRBJ2-2; D call uncertain. In germline, CDR1 is SGHKS, CDR2 YYEKEE (reference sequence). The CDR3 length is 12 residues. The DNA for the CDR3 is TGTGCCAGCAGACTCCACACCGGCGAGCTGTTGTTT. This translates into CASRLHTGELLF.

This clonotype was seen at least ten times. The V and J genes are TRBV7-8 and TRBJ2-5, with TRBD2 matching over 7 bases. This CDR3 spans 16 amino acids. Germline V gene lookup returns CDR1 SGHVS and CDR2 FQNEAQ. Trimming at V came to 5 bases and at J to 3 bases, leaving 12 bases not matched to a gene. CDR3 sequence reads: CASSRRAGVREETQYF. Here the CDR3 DNA reads TGTGCCAGCAGCCGAAGGGCGGGAGTGAGGGAAGAGACCCAGTACTTC.

A note on this clonotype: One end of the junction varies from germline; a read error may be responsible. J is TRBJ2-1 and V is TRBV11-2; TRBD2 matches at 7 bases. Germline-derived CDR1 and CDR2 are SGHAT and FQNNGV. The CDR3 contains 15 residues. The CDR3 is CTSSFSGPIDNELFF. The DNA of the CDR3 is TGTACCAGCAGCTTTAGCGGGCCAATCGACAATGAGCTGTTCTTC.

With respect to this clonotype: Without the conserved terminal phenylalanine or tryptophan, this CDR3 likely stems from a read error. As DNA, the CDR3 is TGCAGCGTCTGGCATGCAGATACGCAGTATTAT. Its translation: CSVWHADTQYY. The chain couples TRBV29-1 to TRBJ2-3; no firm D call. This CDR3 is 11 amino acids long. CDR1 SQVTM and CDR2 ANQGSEA come from the germline V gene. V was trimmed by 6 bases and J by 4 bases, leaving 8 bases between them.

For this clonotype: One base away lies a much larger clone, so this may be a sequencing read error. V and J are TRBV9 and TRBJ2-4, with 7 bases aligning to TRBD2. The CDR3 extends over 17 amino acids. After removal of 6 bases from V and 0 bases from J, the junction contained 12 bases not matched to a gene. Germline V gives CDR1 SGDLS, CDR2 YYNGEE. The CDR3 loop reads CASNGLEVSGAKNIQYF. The CDR3 region has the DNA TGTGCCAGCAACGGACTAGAAGTGAGTGGAGCCAAAAACATTCAGTACTTC. The full variable domain, with the rest looked up from reference TRBV9 and TRBJ2-4, is DSGVTQTPKHLITATGQRVTLRCSPRSGDLSVYWYQQSLDQGLQFLIQYYNGEERAKGNILERFSAQQFPDLHSELNLSSLELGDSALYFCASNGLEVSGAKNIQYFGAGTRLSVL.

This clonotype was found once. A read error may produce the germline difference seen at one junction end. The J gene is TRBJ1-1, the V gene TRBV9; D possibly corresponds to TRBD1 (6 bases). Germline V gene sequence: CDR1 SGDLS, CDR2 YYNGEE. The CDR3 extends over 15 amino acids. As DNA, the CDR3 is TGTGCCAGCAGCGTAGATGGACAGCCGATCACTGAAGTTTCCTTT. It yields the protein CASSVDGQPITEVSF.

This chain connects TRBV21-1 to TRBJ2-1; the tabulated D call, TRBD2, remains unverified against the DNA. TRBV21-1 is an annotated pseudogene. This CDR3 contains 14 residues. CDR3 protein: CASLDTSGSSEQFF. CDR3 sequence (DNA): TGTGCCAGCCTTGATACTAGTGGGAGTAGTGAGCAGTTCTTC.

As to this clonotype: This is likely a read error, given that the CDR3 carries no conserved phenylalanine or tryptophan at its end. The chain employs TRBV14 and TRBJ2-1; D remains unclear. With 3 bases removed from V and 8 bases from J, the gap between germline ends came to 20 bases. The V gene's germline CDR1 is SGHDN and CDR2 FVKESK. The length of the CDR3 is 16 residues. Written as DNA, the CDR3 is TGTGCCAGCAGCCAGGGGTCTGGTAGCTGGAACTATGAGCAGTTCCTC. Amino acid sequence: CASSQGSGSWNYEQFL.

This clonotype was found once. The chain combines TRBV5-8 with TRBJ2-5; D call uncertain. Per the germline V gene, CDR1 is SGHTS and CDR2 is YDEGEE. Trimming removed 4 bases from V and 2 bases from J, with 15 bases in between. This CDR3 has 15 residues. The CDR3 protein is CASSMTDGRQETQYF. As DNA, the CDR3 is TGTGCCAGCAGCATGACGGACGGTAGGCAAGAGACCCAGTACTTC.

This clonotype was seen only a few times. As DNA, the CDR3 is TGTGCCAGCGGCTATACAGGATCTCTCTCCGGGGAGCTGTTTTTT. Its protein product is CASGYTGSLSGELFF. The chain employs TRBV11-1 and TRBJ2-2, with D perhaps TRBD1 (5 bases). V shed 8 bases and J shed 6 bases, with 19 bases lying between them. Germline CDR1 and CDR2: SGHAT and FQDESV (reference sequence). The CDR3 contains 15 residues. Full variable domain (remainder filled in from reference TRBV11-1 and TRBJ2-2): EAEVAQSPRYKITEKSQAVAFWCDPISGHATLYWYRQILGQGPELLVQFQDESVVDDSQLPKDRFSAERLKGVDSTLKIQPAELGDSAMYLCASGYTGSLSGELFFGEGSRLTVL.

J is TRBJ2-7 and V is TRBV6-2 or TRBV6-3; tentatively, D is TRBD2 (5 bases). The CDR3 has 13 residues. Germline assignment: CDR1 MNHEY and CDR2 SVGEGT. Trimming shortened V by 7 bases and J by 8 bases, and 18 bases separated the two germline ends. In nucleotides, the CDR3 is TGTGCCAGCATTCTCCCGGGGATAGGTCAGCAGTACTTC. This translates into CASILPGIGQQYF.

In its sample, this clonotype was seen once. The junction departs from germline at one end; a sequencing error may be responsible. The chain is built from TRBV5-6 and TRBJ1-6; TRBD1 matches 10 bases. This CDR3 contains 17 residues. Per the germline V gene, CDR1 is SGHDT and CDR2 is YYEEEE. CDR3 bases: TGTGCCAGCAGGTCCCTAACCGGGACAGGGGTTGATTCACCTCTCCACTTT. Protein: CASRSLTGTGVDSPLHF. The full variable domain, in which reference TRBV5-6 and TRBJ1-6 provide the parts outside the CDR3, is DAGVTQSPTHLIKTRGQQVTLRCSPKSGHDTVSWYQQALGQGPQFIFQYYEEEERQRGNFPDRFSGHQFPNYSSELNVNALLLGDSALYLCASRSLTGTGVDSPLHFGNGTRLTVT.

The chain links TRBV6-2 or TRBV6-3 to TRBJ2-7; perhaps TRBD2 as D (6 bases). The CDR3 runs to 14 residues. Looked up from germline, CDR1 is MNHEY and CDR2 is SVGEGT. The germline V and J ends were trimmed by 7 bases and 4 bases, with 17 bases remaining between them. Here the CDR3 reads CASNDAKGRYEQYF. DNA for the CDR3: TGTGCCAGCAACGACGCCAAGGGGAGGTACGAGCAGTACTTC.

This clonotype appeared once. An end of the junction does not agree with germline; a read error may underlie this. The chain has TRBV14 and TRBJ1-4; D not resolved. This CDR3 has 16 amino acids. Germline lookup yields CDR1 SGHDN and CDR2 FVKESK. CDR3 residues: CASIQEFFFVEEKLFF. DNA for the CDR3: TGTGCCAGCATCCAAGAATTTTTTTTCGTGGAAGAAAAACTGTTTTTT.